This T cell receptor beta chain was retrieved from a study of blood T cell repertoires in COVID-19. Some clones are missing from TCRdb's copy, which holds only in-frame ones; the method was immunoSEQ multiplex PCR. The table records about 210,000 clones, approximately 89% of them present only once. V shed 4 bases and J 8 bases; nucleotides not matched to a gene: 16. CDR1 and CDR2 from the germline V gene are SGHNT and YYREEE (reference sequence). The CDR3 is made up of 16 amino acids. The chain has TRBV5-4 and TRBJ1-2; 8 nucleotides agree with TRBD1. Sequenced sample: peripheral blood. The sequence was obtained from a woman in her thirties or forties with acute or convalescent COVID-19. CDR3 nucleotides: TGTGCCAGCAGCAAAAATCAGGGGGCGCAGGGAGGAGGCTACACCTTC. This gives the protein CASSKNQGAQGGGYTF.